Listed here are 16 T cell receptor beta chains from one sample, sequenced in a study of cytotoxic CD8 clonotypes in ibrutinib-treated CLL. Libraries were prepared by immunoSEQ multiplex PCR; TCRdb keeps only in-frame clonotypes and omits some of them. This sample has 100,000 to 150,000 clones, with 80% to 90% found just once. The starting material was PBMCs, obtained after 24 months of ibrutinib treatment. These receptors originate from a human donor with chronic lymphocytic leukemia.

V gene TRBV28 combines with J gene TRBJ1-4; TRBD1 aligns across 7 bases. This CDR3 spans 16 amino acids. Germline CDR1 reads MDHEN; CDR2 reads SYDVKM. V gave up 2 bases and J gave up 3 bases; unmatched junction bases: 6. DNA of the CDR3: TGTGCCAGCAGTTTACAAGTGGACAGGTCTAATGAAAAACTGTTTTTT. It yields the protein CASSLQVDRSNEKLFF.

This chain uses TRBV6-5 with TRBJ1-4; 7 bases align to TRBD1. CDR1 is MNHEY and CDR2 is SVGAGI in the germline V gene. This CDR3 spans 16 amino acids. The V and J ends lost 1 base and 7 bases, in that order; junction bases with no gene match: 9. This chain's CDR3 is CASSYFSGTVVEKLFF. The CDR3 region has the DNA TGTGCCAGCAGTTACTTTTCCGGGACAGTGGTTGAAAAACTGTTTTTT.

The CDR3 is CASTISAGRTDTQYF. The CDR3 DNA reads as TGCGCCAGCACAATCTCAGCGGGTCGCACAGATACGCAGTATTTT. This rearrangement joins TRBV5-1 to TRBJ2-3; perhaps TRBD2 as D (6 bases). Germline V CDR1 and CDR2: SGHRS, YFSETQ. There are 15 residues in the CDR3. V was shortened by 6 bases and J by 1 base, with 15 bases between the two germline ends.

The chain carries TRBV27 and TRBJ2-5; 12 bases map to TRBD1. CDR3 length equals 17 residues. J was trimmed by 3 bases and V by 2 bases; bases with no gene match: 7. The germline V gene has CDR1 MNHEY and CDR2 SMNVEV (reference sequence). CDR3 sequence reads: CASSLKRGQGAKETQYF. The DNA for the CDR3 is TGTGCCAGCAGTTTAAAACGGGGACAGGGGGCTAAAGAGACCCAGTACTTC.

This clone turned up a few times. The V gene is TRBV19, the J gene TRBJ1-2; D remains ambiguous. The V gene's germline CDR1 is LNHDA and CDR2 SQIVND (reference sequence). The CDR3 has 13 amino acids. V was pared by 6 bases and J by 8 bases, with 16 bases between. CDR3 region: CASRNYPLEGYTF. The CDR3 DNA is TGTGCCAGTAGAAACTATCCGCTGGAGGGCTACACCTTC.

The CDR3 sequence: CASSLDDRVMNTEAFF. The CDR3 DNA follows: TGTGCCAGCAGCTTGGACGACAGGGTAATGAACACTGAAGCTTTCTTT. This chain uses TRBV7-8 with TRBJ1-1; 7 nucleotides agree with TRBD1. Germline CDR1 SGHVS, CDR2 FQNEAQ. V trimming: 3 bases; J trimming: 0 bases; junction bases outside the gene matches: 7. The CDR3 has 16 residues.

The rearrangement uses TRBV4-2 and TRBJ2-1; 8 nucleotides align to TRBD2. This CDR3 spans 17 amino acids. Germline CDR1 LGHNA, CDR2 YNFKEQ. V lost 4 bases, J lost 6 bases, and 14 bases stayed unmatched. The CDR3 protein is CASSPAWGLSGTNEQFF. The CDR3 DNA reads TGTGCCAGCAGCCCCGCCTGGGGGCTTAGCGGGACCAATGAGCAGTTCTTC.

This rearrangement joins TRBV7-9 to TRBJ1-5; D possibly corresponds to TRBD1 (5 bases). The germline V gene encodes CDR1 SEHNR and CDR2 FQNEAQ (reference sequence). The CDR3 is 14 amino acids. The V end was cut by 4 bases, the J end by 6 bases, with 13 bases between. The CDR3 loop is CASSSSPQGQPQHF. As DNA, the CDR3 is TGTGCCAGCAGCTCGTCCCCTCAGGGTCAGCCCCAGCATTTT.

The chain is built from TRBV4-3 and TRBJ2-7; 12 bases are shared with TRBD1. Losses at the gene ends were 2 bases for V and 4 bases for J; bases not matched to a gene: 9. The CDR3 totals 17 residues. The germline gives CDR1 LGHNA, CDR2 YSLEER. Here the CDR3 reads CASSQLPPGQGAYEQYF. In DNA form, the CDR3 reads TGCGCCAGCAGCCAACTACCCCCGGGACAGGGGGCTTACGAGCAGTACTTC.

V and J are TRBV7-8 and TRBJ2-7; D is unresolved. Germline V gene data show CDR1 as SGHVS and CDR2 as FQNEAQ. The CDR3 has 14 amino acids. The V end was cut by 5 bases, the J end by 4 bases, with 15 bases between. Here the CDR3 DNA reads TGTGCCAGCAGCCCCCTAACAGTTAGTTACGAGCAGTACTTC. Protein product: CASSPLTVSYEQYF. The full variable domain, completed using reference TRBV7-8 and TRBJ2-7, is GAGVSQSPRYKVAKRGQDVALRCDPISGHVSLFWYQQALGQGPEFLTYFQNEAQLDKSGLPSDRFFAERPEGSVSTLKIQRTQQEDSAVYLCASSPLTVSYEQYFGPGTRLTVT.

V and J are TRBV27 and TRBJ1-2, with D perhaps matching TRBD1 (6 bases). The CDR3 loop spans 14 amino acids. Trimming left V 5 bases short and J 7 bases short, with 17 bases between. Germline loops: CDR1 MNHEY, CDR2 SMNVEV (reference sequence). CDR3: CASSPDAWGAGYTF. The CDR3 coding sequence is TGTGCCAGCAGTCCCGATGCGTGGGGGGCTGGCTACACCTTC.

The chain joins TRBV7-2 to TRBJ2-5; 11 bases agree with TRBD1. The CDR3 length is 16 residues. Germline V gives CDR1 SGHTA, CDR2 FQGNSA. V shed 5 bases, J shed 4 bases, and the junction held 9 bases outside the gene matches. CDR3: CASSRPGTGGRETQYF. CDR3 in DNA: TGTGCCAGCAGCCGGCCCGGGACAGGGGGTCGAGAGACCCAGTACTTC.

This chain connects TRBV28 to TRBJ2-3, with 9 bases fitting TRBD2. V trimming: 6 bases; J trimming: 1 base; junction bases outside the gene matches: 8. Germline V gene lookup returns CDR1 MDHEN and CDR2 SYDVKM. This CDR3 contains 16 residues. CDR3 sequence: CASSTPAGGGTDTQYF. CDR3 nucleotide sequence: TGTGCCAGCAGCACCCCGGCGGGAGGGGGCACAGATACGCAGTATTTT.

The chain is built from TRBV7-2 and TRBJ2-3; D call uncertain. V lost 5 bases and J lost 0, with 9 bases in between. Germline lookup yields CDR1 SGHTA and CDR2 FQGNSA. CDR3 length: 14 amino acids. The CDR3 DNA follows: TGTGCCAGCAGCCCCCACTATAGCACAGATACGCAGTATTTT. It is translated as CASSPHYSTDTQYF.

The rearrangement links TRBV7-9 to TRBJ2-5, with D perhaps TRBD2 (5 bases). The CDR3 consists of 14 residues. The ends were cut back, 7 bases at V and 2 bases at J, with 14 bases in the middle. Per germline, CDR1 SEHNR and CDR2 FQNEAQ (reference sequence). The CDR3 loop reads CASTPWTDQETQYF. The DNA of the CDR3 is TGTGCCAGCACCCCTTGGACTGATCAAGAGACCCAGTACTTC. The full variable domain, completed using reference TRBV7-9 and TRBJ2-5, is DTGVSQNPRHKITKRGQNVTFRCDPISEHNRLYWYRQTLGQGPEFLTYFQNEAQLEKSRLLSDRFSAERPKGSFSTLEIQRTEQGDSAMYLCASTPWTDQETQYFGPGTRLLVL.

The J gene is TRBJ2-3, the V gene TRBV28; the D gene could be TRBD1 or TRBD2 (5 bases each). The germline V gene encodes CDR1 MDHEN and CDR2 SYDVKM. The CDR3 is 16 amino acids. V was trimmed by 4 bases and J by 0 bases, leaving 14 bases between them. The CDR3 loop is CASSSAGAPSTDTQYF. The DNA for the CDR3 is TGTGCCAGCAGTTCCGCCGGGGCTCCTAGCACAGATACGCAGTATTTT.